This T cell receptor (beta chain) was recorded in a study of CD8 T cells in Susac syndrome. It was with random hexamers that roughly 0.5 to 1 ug RNA was reverse transcribed. Across 54 Vbeta and 13 Jbeta, TCR beta CDR3 was amplified with immunoSEQ multiplex PCR. TCRdb redid the calling of the immunoSEQ multiplex PCR reads with MiXCR, one entry per CDR3 protein. Here the sample spans 150,000 to 200,000 distinct CDR3 sequences, around 95% being singletons. Trimming cost V 4 bases and J 7 bases, with 18 bases left between them. Germline V gene lookup returns CDR1 SGHNT and CDR2 YYREEE (reference sequence). This CDR3 contains 16 residues.

The rearrangement uses TRBV5-4 and TRBJ1-6; the D gene is possibly TRBD1 (5 bases). The receptor comes from a human donor in good health. Source material: CD4+ T cells from PBMCs. Here the CDR3 DNA reads TGTGCCAGCAGCCTGAAGGAGGCAGGGCCAAATTCACCCCTCCACTTT. This encodes CASSLKEAGPNSPLHF.